This T cell receptor beta chain came from a study of T cells in Graves' hyperthyroidism and ophthalmopathy (dated by TCRdb to about 2019). With respect to the entire study: TCR V-J signatures able to tell the groups apart were searched for in a discovery cohort of 100 or so patients, of whom 40 to 45 had Graves' ophthalmopathy and roughly 58 had stable Graves' hyperthyroidism. TCR Vbeta CDR3 sequencing of roughly 140 peripheral blood samples (under 45 ophthalmopathy, 75 to 85 hyperthyroidism and approximately 17 progressor patients) is reported in the paper. Whether ophthalmopathy could be predicted prospectively was tested in an independent validation cohort made up of roughly 19 hyperthyroidism patients plus 17 patients who later progressed to ophthalmopathy. For training and testing, the 100 or so patients in the discovery cohort were randomly divided in a 7:3 ratio. In addition, the study compared T-cell repertoires in thyroid tissue and in blood from six Graves' hyperthyroidism patients. Following sampling, methimazole starting at 30 mg daily was given to hyperthyroidism patients, and high-dose intravenous methylprednisolone was given to ophthalmopathy patients. The full study reports these points: No statistical method was used to fix the sample size in advance, and group allocation was not hidden from the investigators. In validation, progression to ophthalmopathy was predicted by the model with roughly 69% sensitivity and under 85% specificity, a median of around 5.9 months before onset. Most expanded thyroid clonotypes (frequency above 0.001) were also found in blood, which suggests that blood repertoires may mirror thyroid immune responses. In cross-validation, a model built on a 13 V-J signature told ophthalmopathy apart from stable hyperthyroidism with approximately 90% sensitivity and around 83% specificity, and in testing the same model reached 80%/75%.

The TCR beta CDR3 regions were amplified from the RNA transcripts. The first round of RT-PCR for the TCR CDR3 was performed with the HTBI primer set and the Qiagen OneStep RT-PCR kit. A second multiplex PCR round built the libraries, followed by size selection and purification. The libraries were sequenced on an Illumina HiSeq2000 using paired-end 100 bp reads. The source study handled its data this way. SOAPnuke was used to process the raw data, throwing out any read that contained adapters or uncalled bases, had a mean Phred below 15, or lacked an exact constant-primer or identifier match. High-quality paired reads were merged with COPE v1.2.5, and unique nucleotide sequences were defined as clonotypes. MiTCR v1.1 was used to align the clonotypes against IMGT TRBV, TRBD and TRBJ reference segments. The analysis was restricted to V-J combinations with a frequency above 0.0001, which together covered just over 98% of the repertoires. A TCS score was defined as the ratio of F50 (clonal expansion) to E x V (chaos), with BLOSUM62-based TCRdist applied between CDR3 peptides within each V-J. Welch's t-statistics and random forest reduced 500 to 650 V-J features to 10 to 15, which were used in a naive Bayes classifier (R e1071). Clones were called with MiXCR by TCRdb after fastp trimmed the public reads at Q25, and only in-frame beta chains were retained. Identical CDR3 protein sequences are pooled into one entry, listed with their most common genes and DNA. TCRdb, not the authors, supplied the V and J calls. Here the sample has hundreds of thousands of distinct CDR3 sequences; 40% to 55% occur a single time. About 7.9% of the sample goes to the ten largest clones.

Comment on this clonotype: Its antigen is unknown. No qualities accompany the bases; no much larger clone lies one base away.

Graves' hyperthyroidism was defined as stable when no progression to ophthalmopathy occurred over 18 months of follow-up. The hyperthyroidism patients were between 18 and 65 years old and newly diagnosed, with a disease duration of less than 2 months. The study excluded patients with uncontrolled infections, other autoimmune diseases, pregnancy or lactation. Diagnoses relied on clinical symptoms, serum thyroxine and TRAb, thyroid ultrasound and orbital computed tomography. Trizol reagent was used to extract total RNA, and RNA quality was then checked on an Agilent 2100 Bioanalyzer. Sequenced sample: peripheral blood or thyroid tissue (not recorded which). This TCR was recovered from a woman younger than 35 with Graves' hyperthyroidism. Donor details come from another sample of the same person, matched by shared clones.

For the CDR3, the sequence is CASSLDGASNTGELFF. The bases are TGTGCCAGCAGCTTAGATGGGGCATCGAACACCGGGGAGCTGTTTTTT. The rearrangement joined TRBV7-9 to TRBJ2-2, and the D gene may be TRBD1, 5 bases matching. The junction carries 9 bases between V and J, which are trimmed by 1 base and 0 bases respectively. From cysteine to phenylalanine, the CDR3 is 16 amino acids long. The only DNA kept is the CDR3, 48 bases in frame from the first base. Reading the germline V gene (reference sequence) gives CDR1 SEHNR and CDR2 FQNEAQ. The CDR3, completed at both ends by the reference TRBV7-9 and TRBJ2-2 genes, gives the full variable domain DTGVSQNPRHKITKRGQNVTFRCDPISEHNRLYWYRQTLGQGPEFLTYFQNEAQLEKSRLLSDRFSAERPKGSFSTLEIQRTEQGDSAMYLCASSLDGASNTGELFFGEGSRLTVL.